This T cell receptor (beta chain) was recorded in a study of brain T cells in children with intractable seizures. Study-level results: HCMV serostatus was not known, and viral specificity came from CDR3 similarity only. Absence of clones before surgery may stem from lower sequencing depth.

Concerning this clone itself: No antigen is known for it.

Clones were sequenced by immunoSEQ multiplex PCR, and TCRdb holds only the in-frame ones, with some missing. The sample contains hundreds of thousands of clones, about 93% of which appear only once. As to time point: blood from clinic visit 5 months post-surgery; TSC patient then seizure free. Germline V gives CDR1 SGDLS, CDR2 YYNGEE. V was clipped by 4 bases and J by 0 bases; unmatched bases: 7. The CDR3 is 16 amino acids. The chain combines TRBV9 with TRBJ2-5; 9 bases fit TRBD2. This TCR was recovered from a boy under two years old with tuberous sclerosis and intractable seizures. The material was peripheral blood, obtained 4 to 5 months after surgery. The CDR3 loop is CASSPRLAANQETQYF. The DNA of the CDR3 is TGTGCCAGCAGCCCAAGACTAGCGGCAAACCAAGAGACCCAGTACTTC. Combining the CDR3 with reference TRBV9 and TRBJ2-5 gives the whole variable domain DSGVTQTPKHLITATGQRVTLRCSPRSGDLSVYWYQQSLDQGLQFLIQYYNGEERAKGNILERFSAQQFPDLHSELNLSSLELGDSALYFCASSPRLAANQETQYFGPGTRLLVL.